This T cell receptor (beta chain) was captured in a study of molecular identifiers for immune sequencing clone quantification. Preparation of naive CD8 libraries involved roughly 20,000 to 1,000,000 sorted cells and 10%, 30% or 50% RNA. In the sort, naive CD8 T cells were defined as CD8+CD4-CCR7+CD45RA+. TCRdb analysed the PCR reads with MiXCR anew, one entry per CDR3 protein. Here the sample spans approximately 500,000 distinct CDR3 sequences, roughly a fifth being singletons. In this sample, this clonotype turned up many times. The CDR3 runs 15 residues. Germline V CDR1 and CDR2: MDHEN, SYDVKM. V lost 5 bases, J lost 3 bases, and 8 bases stayed unmatched.

V gene TRBV28 combines with J gene TRBJ1-2, with TRBD1 matching over 8 bases. The sample was naive CD8+ T cells from blood, with Jurkat cell RNA spiked in. Subset described: FACS-sorted CD8+CD4-CCR7+CD45RA+ naive T cells. The TCR originated in a human donor in good health. Some libraries in this study had Jurkat cell RNA spiked in. CDR3: CASSPPRQGYYGYTF. The DNA of the CDR3 is TGTGCCAGCAGTCCGCCGAGACAGGGGTACTATGGCTACACCTTC.